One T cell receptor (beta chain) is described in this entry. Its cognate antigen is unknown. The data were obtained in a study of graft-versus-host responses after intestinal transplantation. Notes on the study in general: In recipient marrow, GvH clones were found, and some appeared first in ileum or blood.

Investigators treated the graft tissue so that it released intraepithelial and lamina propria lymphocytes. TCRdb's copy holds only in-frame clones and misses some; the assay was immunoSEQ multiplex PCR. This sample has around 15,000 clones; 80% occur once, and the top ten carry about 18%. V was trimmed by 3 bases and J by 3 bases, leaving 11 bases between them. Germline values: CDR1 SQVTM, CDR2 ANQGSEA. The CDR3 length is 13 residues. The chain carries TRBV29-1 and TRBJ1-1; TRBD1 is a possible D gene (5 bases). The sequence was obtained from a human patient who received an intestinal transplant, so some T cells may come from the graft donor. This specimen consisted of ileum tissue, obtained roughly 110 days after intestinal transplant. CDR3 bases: TGCAGCGTTGATCAGCGGGGCGACACTGAAGCTTTCTTT. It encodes CSVDQRGDTEAFF. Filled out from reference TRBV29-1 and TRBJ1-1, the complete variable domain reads SAVISQKPSRDICQRGTSLTIQCQVDSQVTMMFWYRQQPGQSLTLIATANQGSEATYESGFVIDKFPISRPNLTFSTLTVSNMSPEDSSIYLCSVDQRGDTEAFFGQGTRLTVV.